This is a list of T cell receptor beta chains from one sample in a study of vaccination effects on CD4 cells after COVID-19. Using immunoSEQ multiplex PCR, the repertoire was profiled, and TCRdb retains in-frame clones only, with some absent. The data show about 27,000 clones, with 83% seen just once and roughly 1.4% held by the top ten. Their antigen targets remain unknown. Material: CD4+ T cells from PBMCs cultured with HCoV-NL63 spike peptides, obtained after COVID-19 vaccination. All receptors derive from a human donor who received a COVID-19 vaccine. Some clones in this sample may be carry-over from other donors' samples. Both conserved end residues are part of each CDR3. The order of the fields is D gene, clone size, V gene, J gene, CDR3 DNA, CDR3 protein. D genes are given only for firm matches. Expanded clones are given a class, and other clones once, few, many or no size at all.

>.|.|TRBV24-1|TRBJ2-1
TGTGCCACCAGTGAAACCGGGAGCTCCTACAATGAGCAGTTCTTC
CATSETGSSYNEQFF
>.|.|TRBV6-5|TRBJ2-5
TGTGCCAGCAGTTACCGGACCCAAGGGGAGACCCAGTACTTC
CASSYRTQGETQYF
>.|once|TRBV5-1|TRBJ2-2
TGCGCCAGCAGCTTCGGGGTCGGCGCCGGGGAGCTGTTTTTT
CASSFGVGAGELFF
>.|.|TRBV18|TRBJ1-1
TGTGCCAGCTCACCCTCCGGACAAGGGAACACTGAAGCTTTCTTT
CASSPSGQGNTEAFF
>TRBD1|few|TRBV4-1|TRBJ1-2
TGCGCCAGCAGCCAAGGACAGGGCTATGGCTACACCTTC
CASSQGQGYGYTF
>TRBD2|.|TRBV6-6|TRBJ2-7
TGTGCCAGCAGTTCAGGACTAGCCGAGCAGTACTTC
CASSSGLAEQYF
>.|.|TRBV6-1|TRBJ2-3
TGTGCCAGCAGTGAACGTAGGGGCGCAGATACGCAGTATTTT
CASSERRGADTQYF
>.|.|TRBV18|TRBJ2-1
TGTGCCAGCTCAGCACTACAAAGGGATGAGCAGTTCTTC
CASSALQRDEQFF
>.|.|TRBV18|TRBJ2-1
TGTGCCAGCTCACCAGACACAGCCCTTAATGAGCAGTTCTTC
CASSPDTALNEQFF
>.|once|TRBV30|TRBJ1-1
TGTGCCCTCCGGGGGGCCTCCAACACTGAAGCTTTCTTT
CALRGASNTEAFF
>.|.|TRBV7-9|TRBJ2-2
TGTGCCAGCAGCTTAAGGGGGGGAATGACCGGGGAGCTGTTTTTT
CASSLRGGMTGELFF
>.|.|TRBV6-6|TRBJ1-1
TGTGCCAGCAGTTACTTAAGAGGTCCTGCTTTCTTT
CASSYLRGPAFF
>TRBD1|.|TRBV6-6|TRBJ1-1
TGTGCCAGCAGTGTACAGGGGGCTGCGGCTGAAGCTTTCTTT
CASSVQGAAAEAFF
>.|.|TRBV7-3|TRBJ2-5
TGTGCCAGCAGCTTAACCATTCCGTCAGAGACCCAGTACTTC
CASSLTIPSETQYF
>.|.|TRBV7-2|TRBJ1-5
TGTGCCAGCAGCCCCCAGGCAGGCACCTATAGCAATCAGCCCCAGCATTTT
CASSPQAGTYSNQPQHF
>.|.|TRBV19|TRBJ1-2
TGTGCCAGTAGTATAGATACCAGAGTATATGGCTACACCTTC
CASSIDTRVYGYTF
>.|.|TRBV2|TRBJ1-1
TGTGCCAGCAGTGAACAGGGTGGAATCACTGAAGCTTTCTTT
CASSEQGGITEAFF
>.|.|TRBV4-3|TRBJ2-1
TGCGCCAGCAGCCAAGTTTCGGCAGCCCATGAGCAGTTCTTC
CASSQVSAAHEQFF
>.|.|TRBV20-1|TRBJ1-1
TGCAGTGCTAGTTGGAGGAGGAGCCTGAACACTGAAGCTTTCTTT
CSASWRRSLNTEAFF
>TRBD1|.|TRBV11-3|TRBJ2-1
TGTGCCAGCAGCTTAGGGGAAGGGACAGGGAGTGGAAATGAGCAGTTCTTC
CASSLGEGTGSGNEQFF
>.|.|TRBV20-1|TRBJ1-1
TGCAGTGCTAGTTTAGGGCGGGACACTGAAGCTTTCTTT
CSASLGRDTEAFF
>.|once|TRBV6-5|TRBJ1-4
TGTGCCAGCAGGGGGGGTATGTCTAATGAAAAACTGTTTTTT
CASRGGMSNEKLFF
>.|.|TRBV5-1|TRBJ1-2
TGCGCCAGCAAGTCGGTGGGGCTTTCGGATGGCTACACCTTC
CASKSVGLSDGYTF
>.|.|TRBV5-1|TRBJ1-2
TGCGCCAGCAGCTTGGGCGCAGGCGCTGCCCAGGGCTACACCTTC
CASSLGAGAAQGYTF
>.|.|TRBV5-4|TRBJ2-6
TGTGCCAGCAGTACCCCAGGGTCAGGGGCCAACGTCCTGACTTTC
CASSTPGSGANVLTF
>.|once|TRBV18|TRBJ2-1
TGTGCCAGCTCACCATTCATATCTAGCTACAATGAGCAGTTCTTC
CASSPFISSYNEQFF
>TRBD1|.|TRBV5-1|TRBJ1-2
TGCGCCAGCAGCCCACAGGGGGCTACTGGCTACACCTTC
CASSPQGATGYTF
>.|.|TRBV10-2|TRBJ2-5
TGCGCCAGCAGGCAGGGTGAAGAGACCCAGTACTTC
CASRQGEETQYF
>.|.|TRBV7-3|TRBJ1-6
TGTGCCAGCAGCTTCGGGGGAGACTCACCCCTCCACTTT
CASSFGGDSPLHF
>.|.|TRBV4-1|TRBJ1-2
TGCGCCAGCAGCCAACCCCCTCCCGATCTGCGTGGCTACACCTTC
CASSQPPPDLRGYTF
>.|few|TRBV27|TRBJ2-2
TGTGCCAGCAGTTATTCCAGGGACACCGGGGAGCTGTTTTTT
CASSYSRDTGELFF
>.|once|TRBV5-6|TRBJ1-1
TGTGCCAGCAGCTGGGGGGGGAACACTGAAGCTTTCTTT
CASSWGGNTEAFF
>.|.|TRBV18|TRBJ2-5
TGTGCCAGCTCACCCCTCCCGGTGAGCCCAGAGACCCAGTACTTC
CASSPLPVSPETQYF
>TRBD1|.|TRBV5-4|TRBJ1-2
TGTGCCAGCAGCTTGGTAGCGGCGACAGGGGGCGGTAGCTACACCTTC
CASSLVAATGGGSYTF
>TRBD1|.|TRBV7-3|TRBJ2-1
TGTGCCAGCAGCAACCCCGTAGACGGGACAGTCTCCTACAATGAGCAGTTCTTC
CASSNPVDGTVSYNEQFF
>TRBD1|once|TRBV18|TRBJ2-1
TGTGCCAGCTCCGATTCGGGGACAGCGAGGAATGAGCAGTTCTTC
CASSDSGTARNEQFF
>TRBD1|.|TRBV11-2|TRBJ2-4
TGTGCCAGCAGCTTAGATCTTCCAGGGGGCGGCATTCAGTACTTC
CASSLDLPGGGIQYF
>.|.|TRBV6-6|TRBJ2-3
TGTGCCAGCAGTATCCCCGGGACGGACACAGATACGCAGTATTTT
CASSIPGTDTDTQYF
>.|.|TRBV4-1|TRBJ2-3
TGCGCCAGCAGCCAAGCTCAGGGGACTAGCACAGATACGCAGTATTTT
CASSQAQGTSTDTQYF
>.|.|TRBV5-1|TRBJ1-2
TGCGCCAGCAGCTTGTGGGGCAGTAACTATGGCTACACCTTC
CASSLWGSNYGYTF
>TRBD1|.|TRBV27|TRBJ1-5
TGTGCCAGCAGTATAACTTCCGGGACAGGGAGGCTGCATTTT
CASSITSGTGRLHF
>TRBD2|.|TRBV6-1|TRBJ2-5
TGTGCCAGCAGTGGACAACCCGCTACTAGCGGATCACAAGAGACCCAGTACTTC
CASSGQPATSGSQETQYF
>.|.|TRBV9|TRBJ1-1
TGTGCCAGCAGCCCCTGGGAGGGTCCTGAAGCTTTCTTT
CASSPWEGPEAFF
>TRBD2|.|TRBV5-1|TRBJ2-3
TGCGCCAGCAGCTTGATAGCGGGGGGCACAGATACGCAGTATTTT
CASSLIAGGTDTQYF
>.|.|TRBV12-3/TRBV12-4|TRBJ1-6
TGTGCCAGCAGTTTATACGGGGGCCCACCCCTCCACTTT
CASSLYGGPPLHF
>TRBD1|.|TRBV6-5|TRBJ1-2
TGTGCCAGCCCCCCCCACACAGACAGGGTCTATGGCTACACCTTC
CASPPHTDRVYGYTF
>.|.|TRBV14|TRBJ2-1
TGTGCCAGCAGCGCTATAGGGGGTTCCTCCTACAATGAGCAGTTCTTC
CASSAIGGSSYNEQFF
>.|few|TRBV28|TRBJ1-6
TGTGCCAGCAGTTTAGTGGACGTATCACCCCTCCACTTT
CASSLVDVSPLHF
>TRBD2|.|TRBV18|TRBJ2-1
TGTGCCAGCTCACCAAGCGGGGGGGCGTACAATGAGCAGTTCTTC
CASSPSGGAYNEQFF
>TRBD2|.|TRBV6-6|TRBJ2-3
TGTGCCAGCAGCCTAGCGGGGGGGGAAGATACGCAGTATTTT
CASSLAGGEDTQYF
>.|.|TRBV7-2|TRBJ1-2
TGTGCCAGCAGCTTATTCGTCTTCACTCAGGGCCAAGCTAACTATGGCTACACCTTC
CASSLFVFTQGQANYGYTF
>TRBD2|.|TRBV5-1|TRBJ2-2
TGCGCCAGCAGCACCCTAGCGGCCTCGAACACCGGGGAGCTGTTTTTT
CASSTLAASNTGELFF
>TRBD1|.|TRBV7-3|TRBJ2-6
TGTGCCAGCAGCTTGACAGGGGGCACTGGGGCCAACGTCCTGACTTTC
CASSLTGGTGANVLTF
>TRBD1|.|TRBV5-4|TRBJ1-5
TGTGCCAGCAGCTTGGGGGGGACAGGGGATGTCTATAGCAATCAGCCCCAGCATTTT
CASSLGGTGDVYSNQPQHF
>.|.|TRBV7-2|TRBJ2-3
TGTGCCAGCAGCTCCCGCAGGGGTACTGAGGATACGCAGTATTTT
CASSSRRGTEDTQYF